This T cell receptor beta chain was sequenced for a study of CD8 T cells in ankylosing spondylitis. Findings and limits, study-wide: It appeared that ankylosing spondylitis blood was characterized by a TCR beta motif of under ten highly homologous variants. Disease-linked clones, CD8+, were relatively rare in peripheral blood. Matched synovial fluid from ankylosing spondylitis patients was reported to be enriched for disease-linked clones. In synovial fluid and blood from reactive arthritis, some motif variants were previously reported.

V gave up 5 bases and J gave up 5 bases, with 13 bases separating them. This CDR3 has 13 residues. Germline V gene data show CDR1 as SGHDN and CDR2 as FVKESK. As the method for making TCR beta libraries, quantitative 5'-RACE with molecular barcodes was used. Using its own MiXCR run on the 5' RACE reads, TCRdb lists one record per CDR3 protein. The table lists about 390,000 distinct CDR3 sequences, approximately 20% of them singletons, with approximately 16% in the top ten. Concerning this clonotype itself: What it recognizes is unknown.

This chain connects TRBV14 to TRBJ2-7, with D maybe TRBD2 (5 bases). Source material: blood, either unsorted or a sorted T cell fraction (not recorded which). The receptor was isolated from a male donor with ankylosing spondylitis. The CDR3 sequence is CASSSNRGNEQYF. The CDR3 nucleotides are TGTGCCAGCAGCTCAAATAGAGGGAACGAGCAGTACTTC.